Presented here are 3 T cell receptor beta chains from one specimen sequenced in a study of T cell responses to AZD1222 COVID-19 vaccine. Profiled with immunoSEQ multiplex PCR; TCRdb holds only in-frame clones, not every one. The sample contains 150,000 or so clones, approximately 92% of which appear only once. This specimen was peripheral blood, taken 28 days after the second AZD1222 dose. The source is an adult who received the AZD1222 COVID-19 vaccine.

The genes are TRBV20-1 and TRBJ2-4, with D unresolved. V was clipped by 2 bases and J by 7 bases, with 3 bases between them. This CDR3 contains 10 residues. Germline CDR1 and CDR2: DFQATT and SNEGSKA (reference sequence). The CDR3 DNA follows: TGCAGTGCTAGACAGAACATTCAGTACTTC. Encoded protein: CSARQNIQYF.

J is TRBJ2-2 and V is TRBV6-1, with D perhaps matching TRBD1 (5 bases). This CDR3 is 14 amino acids long. Trimming removed 2 bases from V and 2 bases from J, with 6 bases in between. Germline values: CDR1 MNHNS, CDR2 SASEGT. The CDR3 protein is CASSERTNTGELFF. CDR3 in DNA: TGTGCCAGCAGTGAAAGGACAAACACCGGGGAGCTGTTTTTT.

V is TRBV28 and J is TRBJ2-7; no clear D. The CDR3 spans 15 residues. Trimming took off 2 bases at V and 0 bases at J, with 11 bases between the two ends. In germline, CDR1 is MDHEN, CDR2 SYDVKM. The CDR3 sequence is CASSLKVFSSYEQYF. In DNA, the CDR3 is TGTGCCAGCAGTTTAAAAGTATTCAGCTCCTACGAGCAGTACTTC.